A selection of T cell receptor beta chains follows, all from one sample in a study of identical twins. One entry per CDR3 protein, called by TCRdb with MiXCR from the 5' RACE reads. The table lists about 690,000 distinct CDR3 sequences, 6.1% of them singletons. The material sequenced was naive T cells sorted from blood. The source of these receptors is a man younger than 30 in good health. Both conserved end residues are part of each CDR3. D genes are given only for firm matches. Clone size is given for some rows only: seen once, a few or many times, or a class if the clone is expanded.

TRBD1 many TRBJ2-5 15 TRBV12-3/TRBV12-4 CASSVRDREGETQYF TGTGCCAGCAGTGTCCGGGACAGGGAAGGGGAGACCCAGTACTTC
TRBD2 . TRBJ2-3 15 TRBV7-9 CASGRSSGTTDTQYF TGTGCCAGCGGCCGGAGTAGCGGGACAACAGATACGCAGTATTTT
. many TRBJ2-5 14 TRBV11-3 CASSEEGLSRSQYF TGTGCCAGCAGCGAAGAGGGACTTAGTCGGTCCCAGTACTTC
. many TRBJ2-1 14 TRBV6-1 CASKAGSSYNEQFF TGTGCCAGCAAGGCAGGTAGCTCCTACAATGAGCAGTTCTTC
TRBD2 many TRBJ2-5 15 TRBV20-1 CSNAIEGGRGETQYF TGCAGCAATGCTATAGAGGGAGGGCGTGGAGAGACCCAGTACTTC
TRBD2 many TRBJ2-5 14 TRBV20-1 CSAGLAGGVETQYF TGCAGTGCTGGACTAGCGGGAGGTGTAGAGACCCAGTACTTC
TRBD2 few TRBJ2-7 16 TRBV20-1 CSAREPTSGRAYEQYF TGCAGTGCTAGAGAACCGACTAGCGGGAGGGCATACGAGCAGTACTTC
. few TRBJ1-5 13 TRBV20-1 CSVSRDAYQPQHF TGCAGTGTTAGCAGGGATGCCTATCAGCCCCAGCATTTT
TRBD2 few TRBJ2-1 17 TRBV11-2 CASSLGPGLAPYNEQFF TGTGCCAGCAGCTTGGGCCCGGGACTAGCGCCGTACAATGAGCAGTTCTTC
. . TRBJ2-5 14 TRBV11-2 CASSFPQSTETQYF TGTGCCAGCAGCTTCCCACAAAGTACAGAGACCCAGTACTTC
. few TRBJ1-1 12 TRBV25-1 CASSDSNGEAFF TGTGCCAGCAGTGATTCTAACGGTGAAGCTTTCTTT
TRBD1 . TRBJ2-3 16 TRBV19 CASSTIRQGPGNTQYF TGTGCCAGTAGTACCATACGACAGGGCCCAGGCAATACGCAGTATTTT
. many TRBJ1-5 15 TRBV15 CATSREGVGNQPQHF TGTGCCACCAGCAGAGAAGGGGTAGGAAATCAGCCCCAGCATTTT
TRBD2 . TRBJ2-7 14 TRBV3-1 CASSQGAGGYEQYF TGTGCCAGCAGCCAAGGGGCGGGGGGCTACGAGCAGTACTTC
. . TRBJ2-3 14 TRBV20-1 CSAIERSRTDTQYF TGCAGTGCTATTGAAAGGTCTCGAACAGATACGCAGTATTTT
TRBD1 many TRBJ2-1 15 TRBV7-9 CASTLRTGEGNEQFF TGTGCCAGCACCTTAAGGACAGGGGAGGGTAATGAGCAGTTCTTC
TRBD1 few TRBJ2-1 15 TRBV11-2 CASSLQETGLFEQFF TGTGCCAGCAGCCTCCAGGAGACAGGGCTTTTTGAGCAGTTCTTC
TRBD2 many TRBJ2-2 15 TRBV12-3/TRBV12-4 CATRIAGGRPGELFF TGTGCCACCCGGATAGCGGGAGGTCGCCCCGGGGAGCTGTTTTTT
TRBD1 . TRBJ1-2 13 TRBV2 CASSSGGIYGYTF TGTGCCAGCAGTTCAGGGGGTATCTATGGCTACACCTTC
. many TRBJ1-2 13 TRBV14 CASSPRLWRGYTF TGTGCCAGCAGCCCCCGACTATGGCGCGGCTACACCTTC
. many TRBJ1-5 14 TRBV5-1 CASSLGHQDQPQHF TGCGCCAGCAGCTTGGGGCATCAGGATCAGCCCCAGCATTTT
. many TRBJ2-1 13 TRBV20-1 CSARQVANNEQFF TGCAGTGCTAGGCAAGTGGCTAACAATGAGCAGTTCTTC
. many TRBJ2-5 12 TRBV11-3 CASSYIQETQYF TGTGCCAGCAGCTACATCCAAGAGACCCAGTACTTC
. many TRBJ2-1 14 TRBV20-1 CSARPRDSYNEQFF TGCAGTGCTAGACCCAGGGACTCCTACAATGAGCAGTTCTTC
TRBD2 . TRBJ2-1 16 TRBV2 CASSENMREGYNEQFF TGTGCCAGCAGTGAGAACATGCGGGAGGGCTACAATGAGCAGTTCTTC
. few TRBJ1-4 14 TRBV10-3 CAISDKETNEKLFF TGTGCCATCAGTGACAAGGAAACTAATGAAAAACTGTTTTTT
TRBD1 few TRBJ1-4 15 TRBV27 CASSPSQGAGEKLFF TGTGCCAGCAGTCCGTCCCAGGGGGCTGGGGAAAAACTGTTTTTT
. . TRBJ2-7 15 TRBV9 CASSVSGLRGYEQYF TGTGCCAGCAGCGTATCGGGTTTGAGGGGCTACGAGCAGTACTTC
. many TRBJ1-1 15 TRBV7-2 CASSLRDGMNTEAFF TGTGCCAGCAGCTTAAGAGACGGAATGAACACTGAAGCTTTCTTT
TRBD1 many TRBJ1-1 12 TRBV5-1 CASSGQGSEAFF TGCGCCAGCAGCGGACAGGGGTCTGAAGCTTTCTTT
TRBD1 many TRBJ1-1 14 TRBV4-3 CASSLGQGRTEAFF TGCGCCAGCAGCCTCGGACAGGGGCGGACTGAAGCTTTCTTT
TRBD2 few TRBJ2-2 16 TRBV3-1 CASSQSTSGNTGELFF TGTGCCAGCAGCCAAAGTACTAGCGGGAACACCGGGGAGCTGTTTTTT
. few TRBJ2-7 10 TRBV20-1 CSAILYEQYF TGCAGTGCTATCCTCTACGAGCAGTACTTC
. few TRBJ1-2 14 TRBV29-1 CSVEVQGSGYGYTF TGCAGCGTTGAGGTTCAGGGGAGTGGGTATGGCTACACCTTC
TRBD2 . TRBJ2-1 14 TRBV25-1 CASSDGDYYNEQFF TGTGCCAGCAGTGATGGGGACTATTACAATGAGCAGTTCTTC
. few TRBJ2-7 16 TRBV20-1 CSAAPPVTGLFDEQYF TGCAGTGCAGCCCCGCCTGTCACAGGGCTCTTCGACGAGCAGTACTTC
. many TRBJ1-2 14 TRBV29-1 CSASGGSRDYGYTF TGCAGCGCCTCAGGCGGGTCTCGGGACTATGGCTACACCTTC
. many TRBJ1-4 14 TRBV15 CATSRPGTNEKLFF TGTGCCACCAGTAGGCCGGGGACGAATGAAAAACTGTTTTTT
TRBD2 many TRBJ2-7 15 TRBV7-9 CASSLVGSGSHEQYF TGTGCCAGCAGCTTAGTAGGTAGCGGGAGCCACGAGCAGTACTTC
. few TRBJ1-4 17 TRBV19 CATATKGRNSPNEKLFF TGTGCCACGGCGACGAAGGGACGGAACAGCCCTAATGAAAAACTGTTTTTT
TRBD1 many TRBJ2-1 16 TRBV9 CASSVLGTGNYNEQFF TGTGCCAGCAGCGTTTTAGGGACAGGGAACTACAATGAGCAGTTCTTC
. few TRBJ2-6 14 TRBV3-1 CASSSAWGANVLTF TGTGCCAGCAGCTCAGCCTGGGGGGCCAACGTCCTGACTTTC
. once TRBJ1-2 16 TRBV18 CASSPPSQGRGYGYTF TGTGCCAGCTCACCACCCTCTCAGGGGCGGGGATATGGCTACACCTTC
. few TRBJ1-4 12 TRBV20-1 CSARTQNEKLFF TGCAGTGCTAGGACCCAGAATGAAAAACTGTTTTTT
. few TRBJ1-5 15 TRBV15 CATSRDGYSNQPQHF TGTGCCACCAGCAGAGATGGGTATAGCAATCAGCCCCAGCATTTT
. few TRBJ2-7 18 TRBV27 CASSSNSARGTLTYEQYF TGTGCCAGCAGCTCAAACTCCGCCCGGGGGACGCTCACCTACGAGCAGTACTTC
TRBD2 few TRBJ2-1 17 TRBV3-1 CASSQGLAGGPYNEQFF TGTGCCAGCAGCCAAGGGCTAGCGGGAGGTCCCTACAATGAGCAGTTCTTC
. many TRBJ2-3 13 TRBV4-1 CASSQDTGDTQYF TGCGCCAGCAGCCAAGATACGGGAGATACGCAGTATTTT
. many TRBJ1-1 16 TRBV6-1 CASRTGADPPNTEAFF TGTGCCAGCAGGACTGGTGCAGACCCCCCGAACACTGAAGCTTTCTTT
. many TRBJ1-5 15 TRBV12-3/TRBV12-4 CASSRTGTDNQPQHF TGTGCCAGCAGTCGAACCGGGACGGACAATCAGCCCCAGCATTTT
. many TRBJ2-2 15 TRBV15 CATSKGTGNTGELFF TGTGCCACCAGTAAAGGGACGGGGAACACCGGGGAGCTGTTTTTT
. many TRBJ2-2 15 TRBV20-1 CSASMEASYAGELFF TGCAGTGCTAGTATGGAGGCTAGCTACGCCGGGGAGCTGTTTTTT
. . TRBJ1-2 18 TRBV4-3 CASSQEGGAYSRNYGYTF TGCGCCAGCAGCCAAGAAGGGGGAGCTTACTCTAGGAACTATGGCTACACCTTC
TRBD2 . TRBJ2-1 17 TRBV18 CASSPLGFGTSVNEQFF TGTGCCAGCTCACCATTGGGATTCGGGACTAGCGTTAATGAGCAGTTCTTC
TRBD2 many TRBJ2-1 15 TRBV7-8 CASSLLAGVPNEQFF TGTGCCAGCAGCTTATTAGCGGGAGTGCCCAATGAGCAGTTCTTC
. few TRBJ2-1 16 TRBV7-2 CASSSIALTARNEQFF TGTGCCAGCAGCTCGATAGCGTTAACCGCAAGGAATGAGCAGTTCTTC
. many TRBJ1-5 14 TRBV20-1 CSARDRGINQPQHF TGCAGTGCTAGGGACCGGGGGATCAATCAGCCCCAGCATTTT